Shown below are 32 T cell receptor beta chains from a single sample sequenced in a study of cytomegalovirus exposure and HLA in healthy donors. PCR employed 60 Vbeta and 13 Jbeta primers. The table came from immunoSEQ multiplex PCR; TCRdb's copy has only in-frame clones and leaves some out. The sample carries roughly 180,000 clones, around 80% recorded once. Sequenced sample: PBMCs. The receptors shown here come from a woman aged 18 to 35 in good health and CMV-seropositive.

The rearrangement joins TRBV9 to TRBJ2-3; 11 bases match TRBD2. From germline, CDR1 is SGDLS and CDR2 YYNGEE. V was clipped by 2 bases and J by 7 bases; unmatched bases: 6. This CDR3 spans 15 amino acids. The CDR3 DNA sequence: TGTGCCAGCAGCGTGCAGGCTAGCGGGGGGTATACGCAGTATTTT. Its translation: CASSVQASGGYTQYF. Full variable domain (outside the CDR3, taken from reference TRBV9 and TRBJ2-3): DSGVTQTPKHLITATGQRVTLRCSPRSGDLSVYWYQQSLDQGLQFLIQYYNGEERAKGNILERFSAQQFPDLHSELNLSSLELGDSALYFCASSVQASGGYTQYFGPGTRLTVL.

The CDR3 reads CATWEGMDSNQPQHF. The CDR3 DNA sequence: TGTGCCACCTGGGAGGGGATGGATAGCAATCAGCCCCAGCATTTT. V usage is TRBV10-3 and J usage is TRBJ1-5; possible D gene TRBD1, 5 bases. The CDR3 loop spans 15 amino acids. Germline lookup yields CDR1 ENHRY and CDR2 SYGVKD. With 10 bases removed from V and 0 bases from J, the gap between germline ends came to 16 bases.

CDR3 protein: CATSRESTGLHTIYF. The CDR3 bases are TGTGCCACCAGCAGAGAATCTACAGGGCTTCACACCATATATTTT. The rearrangement links TRBV15 to TRBJ1-3; perhaps TRBD1 as D (6 bases). The V end lost 0 bases, the J end lost 8 bases, and 14 bases lay between the germline ends. The germline V gene encodes CDR1 LNHNV and CDR2 YYDKDF (reference sequence). CDR3 size: 15 residues.

The chain carries TRBV7-2 and TRBJ1-5, with no clear D. The CDR3 has 13 residues. Germline V gene lookup returns CDR1 SGHTA and CDR2 FQGNSA. V shed 3 bases and J shed 4 bases, with 7 bases lying between them. The CDR3: CASSLGPNQPQHF. The CDR3, as DNA: TGTGCCAGCAGCTTGGGCCCAAATCAGCCCCAGCATTTT.

The chain joins TRBV7-8 to TRBJ1-1; possible D gene TRBD1, 6 bases. Trimming took off 1 base at V and 0 bases at J, with 15 bases between the two ends. Germline assignment: CDR1 SGHVS and CDR2 FQNEAQ. The CDR3 runs 17 residues. In DNA, the CDR3 is TGTGCCAGCAGCTTAGGGTTAGGGGCAGGGGTGAACACTGAAGCTTTCTTT. Translating it yields CASSLGLGAGVNTEAFF.

The rearrangement joins TRBV4-2 to TRBJ2-2, with TRBD1 matching 7 bases. The V and J ends lost 2 bases and 0 bases, in that order; junction bases with no gene match: 3. CDR3 length: 16 residues. Germline V gene sequence: CDR1 LGHNA, CDR2 YNFKEQ. CDR3 protein: CASSQPQGPNTGELFF. CDR3 nucleotide sequence: TGTGCCAGCAGCCAACCACAGGGGCCGAACACCGGGGAGCTGTTTTTT.

This chain uses TRBV4-3 with TRBJ2-3; no clear D. The CDR3 has 13 residues. CDR1 LGHNA and CDR2 YSLEER come from the germline V gene. V was shortened by 9 bases and J by 2 bases, with 12 bases between the two germline ends. The CDR3: CARTYLNTDTQYF. The CDR3 DNA reads TGCGCCAGGACTTACCTTAACACAGATACGCAGTATTTT.

Worth noting for this clone: This clone may be a read error of a much larger clone one base away. The chain recombines TRBV6-1 with TRBJ2-7, with 9 bases fitting TRBD1. The germline V gene encodes CDR1 MNHNS and CDR2 SASEGT. CDR3 length: 14 residues. V lost 6 bases, J lost 3 bases, and 6 bases stayed unmatched. CDR3 DNA: TGTGCCAGCAGATTACAGGGGGCGGGCTACGAGCAGTACTTC. Its protein product is CASRLQGAGYEQYF.

This clone was detected only a few times. The rearrangement joins TRBV13 to TRBJ2-3; the D gene is possibly TRBD1 (5 bases). Germline V lookup: CDR1 PRHDT, CDR2 FYEKMQ (reference sequence). V lost 0 bases to trimming and J lost 4 bases, with 14 bases between them. This CDR3 has 16 amino acids. The CDR3 region is CASSLGWGRNADTQYF. The DNA of the CDR3 is TGTGCCAGCAGCTTAGGCTGGGGCCGGAACGCAGATACGCAGTATTTT.

The chain couples TRBV2 to TRBJ2-7; 7 bases fit TRBD1. The CDR3 contains 15 residues. Per germline, CDR1 SNHLY and CDR2 FYNNEI. Trimming took 7 bases from V and 7 from J; bases not matched to a gene: 16. CDR3 amino acids: CASTLTGVKVGEQYF. CDR3 sequence (DNA): TGTGCCAGCACTCTTACAGGGGTGAAAGTTGGAGAGCAGTACTTC.

This sequence joins TRBV20-1 and TRBJ1-2; TRBD1 is a possible D gene (5 bases). Trimming pared 3 bases from V and 9 bases from J, leaving 11 bases between. The CDR3 covers 11 residues. The V gene's germline CDR1 is DFQATT and CDR2 SNEGSKA (reference sequence). CDR3 loop: CSASRQHSYTF. DNA for the CDR3: TGCAGTGCTAGCAGACAGCATAGCTACACCTTC.

This clone was picked up one time. The chain couples TRBV28 to TRBJ2-3; no definite D call. CDR3 length equals 14 residues. Germline CDR1 MDHEN, CDR2 SYDVKM. Trimming left V 2 bases short and J 4 bases short, with 10 bases between. The CDR3: CASSLIYRSDTQYF. The CDR3 DNA follows: TGTGCCAGCAGTTTAATTTACAGATCAGATACGCAGTATTTT.

This sequence joins TRBV7-3 and TRBJ2-2, with D possibly TRBD1 on 5 matching bases. The CDR3 loop spans 15 amino acids. CDR1 SGHTA and CDR2 FQGTGA come from the germline V gene. The V gene lost 2 bases and the J gene lost 0 bases, with 7 bases spanning the gap. CDR3 in amino acids: CASSLGHANTGELFF. CDR3 DNA sequence: TGTGCCAGCAGCTTAGGACATGCGAACACCGGGGAGCTGTTTTTT.

The genes are TRBV11-2 and TRBJ1-5; no definite D call. The CDR3 consists of 13 residues. In germline, CDR1 is SGHAT, CDR2 FQNNGV. Trimming removed 5 bases at V and 9 bases at J, with 14 bases between. CDR3 amino acids: CASSPTPGAPQHF. The CDR3, as DNA: TGTGCCAGCAGCCCCACGCCAGGTGCGCCCCAGCATTTT.

Note on this clone: Other DNA sequences from this sample encode an identical CDR3 as well. The rearrangement joins TRBV6-4 to TRBJ2-1, with 11 bases identical to TRBD2. Germline V gene data show CDR1 as MRHNA and CDR2 as SNTAGT. V shed 2 bases, J shed 10 bases, and the junction held 7 bases outside the gene matches. The CDR3 contains 15 residues. The DNA of the CDR3 is TGTGCCAGCAGTGACGGACTAGCGGGCGGAGGGGAGCAGTTCTTC. Amino acid sequence: CASSDGLAGGGEQFF.

The chain uses TRBV7-7 and TRBJ2-1; TRBD1 agrees at 8 bases. The CDR3 is made up of 15 amino acids. The germline CDR1 and CDR2 sequences are SSHAT and FNYEAQ (reference sequence). The V segment lost 2 bases and the J segment 5 bases; nucleotides outside the gene matches: 5. For the CDR3, the DNA is TGTGCCAGCAGCTTATTCGGACAGGGCAACAATGAGCAGTTCTTC. Amino acid sequence: CASSLFGQGNNEQFF.

This chain joins TRBV4-1 and TRBJ2-7; 8 nucleotides match TRBD1. Germline V gives CDR1 MGHRA, CDR2 YSYEKL. The J segment lost 3 bases and the V segment lost 2 bases, leaving 6 bases of the junction unmatched. The CDR3 consists of 15 residues. The CDR3 DNA sequence: TGCGCCAGCAGCCAACAGGGGGCCCCCGTCTACGAGCAGTACTTC. Translation gives CASSQQGAPVYEQYF.

V is TRBV19 and J is TRBJ2-6; the D is unclear. Germline V gene sequence: CDR1 LNHDA, CDR2 SQIVND (reference sequence). Trimming removed 4 bases at V and 6 bases at J, with 10 bases between. The CDR3 is made up of 14 amino acids. The CDR3 loop is CASSTLLLANVLTF. CDR3 bases: TGTGCCAGTAGTACCCTCCTTTTGGCCAACGTCCTGACTTTC.

The V and J genes are TRBV5-1 and TRBJ1-2, with 7 bases identical to TRBD1. After removal of 4 bases from V and 4 bases from J, the junction contained 7 bases not matched to a gene. The germline CDR1 and CDR2 sequences are SGHRS and YFSETQ. The CDR3 is 14 amino acids. CDR3 region: CASSLTGQTYGYTF. The CDR3 DNA is TGCGCCAGCAGCCTGACGGGACAGACCTATGGCTACACCTTC.

This rearrangement joins TRBV6-1 to TRBJ1-6; no firm D call. CDR1 is MNHNS, CDR2 SASEGT, per germline. This CDR3 is 14 amino acids long. The V and J ends lost 11 bases and 7 bases respectively, with 18 bases between them. The CDR3 is CASYPGGVNSPLHF. The DNA of the CDR3 is TGTGCCTCCTACCCGGGCGGGGTAAATTCACCCCTCCACTTT.

The V call is TRBV5-1, the J call TRBJ1-2, with TRBD1 matching over 7 bases. Germline V gives CDR1 SGHRS, CDR2 YFSETQ. V gave up 1 base and J gave up 6 bases; unmatched junction bases: 6. The CDR3 is 14 amino acids. The CDR3 protein is CASSLNRGSHGYTF. The CDR3 coding sequence is TGCGCCAGCAGCTTGAACAGGGGTTCTCATGGCTACACCTTC.

The chain joins TRBV28 to TRBJ1-1; 9 positions match TRBD1. The CDR3 loop spans 15 amino acids. In germline, CDR1 is MDHEN, CDR2 SYDVKM. V was pared by 4 bases and J by 1 base, with 4 bases of the junction left unmatched. The CDR3 DNA reads TGTGCCAGCAGTTCACCGGGACAGGGGAACACTGAAGCTTTCTTT. Translating gives CASSSPGQGNTEAFF.

This chain joins TRBV30 and TRBJ1-1, with D maybe TRBD1 (6 bases). Trimming removed 5 bases from V and 4 bases from J, with 11 bases in between. The CDR3 spans 12 residues. CDR1 is GTSNPN and CDR2 is SVGIG in the germline V gene (reference sequence). The CDR3 here is CAWEGVITEAFF. The CDR3 coding sequence is TGTGCCTGGGAGGGGGTAATCACTGAAGCTTTCTTT.

V usage is TRBV6-1 and J usage is TRBJ1-2; D is possibly TRBD1 (5 bases). This CDR3 spans 14 amino acids. Trimming left V 4 bases short and J 7 bases short, with 16 bases between. Germline lookup yields CDR1 MNHNS and CDR2 SASEGT. This chain's CDR3 is CASSVGRGESGYTF. In DNA form, the CDR3 reads TGTGCCAGCAGTGTGGGTCGGGGGGAGAGTGGCTACACCTTC.

This clone showed up just once. The chain employs TRBV19 and TRBJ1-2; D ambiguous. V was cut by 8 bases and J by 4 bases, with 11 bases left in between. The CDR3 has 12 amino acids. Germline V gene data show CDR1 as LNHDA and CDR2 as SQIVND (reference sequence). The CDR3: CASGELPYGYTF. The CDR3 coding sequence is TGTGCCAGTGGAGAGCTACCCTATGGCTACACCTTC.

The rearrangement links TRBV9 to TRBJ1-2; 8 bases agree with TRBD1. V lost 0 bases and J lost 4; bases outside the gene matches: 11. Germline V gene data show CDR1 as SGDLS and CDR2 as YYNGEE. This CDR3 contains 17 residues. CDR3 residues: CASSVEGTGAPGYGYTF. CDR3 nucleotide sequence: TGTGCCAGCAGCGTAGAGGGGACAGGCGCCCCAGGCTATGGCTACACCTTC.

The J gene is TRBJ2-2, the V gene TRBV4-2; D not certain. Germline V gene sequence: CDR1 LGHNA, CDR2 YNFKEQ. The CDR3 runs to 13 residues. Trimming left V 0 bases short and J 9 bases short, with 8 bases between. CDR3 region: CASSQDNRRELFF. DNA of the CDR3: TGTGCCAGCAGCCAAGATAATCGTAGGGAGCTGTTTTTT.

The J gene is TRBJ1-6, the V gene TRBV5-1, with D perhaps matching TRBD1 (5 bases). Germline values: CDR1 SGHRS, CDR2 YFSETQ. This CDR3 contains 15 residues. The V and J ends lost 1 base and 9 bases respectively, with 14 bases between them. CDR3 nucleotide sequence: TGCGCCAGCAGCTTGAGGCAGGGTAAGGCTTCACCCCTCCACTTT. Translating it yields CASSLRQGKASPLHF.

A note on this clone: The junction departs from germline at one end; a sequencing error may be responsible. As DNA, the CDR3 is TGTGCTAGCAGCATCGAGTCGACCGGGGAGCTGTTTTTT. Protein sequence: CASSIESTGELFF. The gene calls are TRBV7-7 and TRBJ2-2; D is ambiguous. The CDR3 is 13 residues long. Germline assignment: CDR1 SSHAT and CDR2 FNYEAQ (reference sequence).

The rearrangement joins TRBV5-4 to TRBJ2-5; 10 bases line up with TRBD2. Germline trimming cut 6 bases from V and 3 bases from J; bases unmatched to any gene: 8. CDR1 and CDR2 from the germline V gene are SGHNT and YYREEE (reference sequence). The CDR3 consists of 15 residues. The DNA for the CDR3 is TGTGCCAGCACCGAGGTGGGGACTAGCGAAGAGACCCAGTACTTC. Residues: CASTEVGTSEETQYF. Based on the CDR3 plus reference TRBV5-4 and TRBJ2-5, the full variable domain is ETGVTQSPTHLIKTRGQQVTLRCSSQSGHNTVSWYQQALGQGPQFIFQYYREEENGRGNFPPRFSGLQFPNYSSELNVNALELDDSALYLCASTEVGTSEETQYFGPGTRLLVL.

The CDR3 DNA is TGTGCCAGCAGTCACGGACAGGGATGGGGCACTGAAGCTTTCTTT. Translation: CASSHGQGWGTEAFF. The V call is TRBV28, the J call TRBJ1-1; 8 nucleotides agree with TRBD1. The CDR3 covers 15 residues. The ends lost 5 bases at V and 4 bases at J; junction bases unmatched: 9. Germline V gene sequence: CDR1 MDHEN, CDR2 SYDVKM.

The chain joins TRBV5-6 to TRBJ1-2; 7 positions match TRBD1. Germline CDR1 and CDR2: SGHDT and YYEEEE. This CDR3 is 16 amino acids long. The ends lost 2 bases at V and 4 bases at J; junction bases unmatched: 11. CDR3 sequence: CASSFRGVGALYGYTF. Here the CDR3 DNA reads TGTGCCAGCAGCTTCAGGGGGGTAGGGGCTCTCTATGGCTACACCTTC.